This T cell receptor (beta chain) was profiled in a study of T-cell memory formation after mild COVID-19. Study at large: Clusters were largely donor specific.

General study results and limits: Whereas later expanders leaned CD4+, clones contracting day 15 to 85 showed a balanced CD4/CD8 makeup. A subset of responding clones appeared in pre-infection memory, suggesting cross-reactive memory joined.

TCRdb re-analysed the 5' RACE reads in MiXCR, keeping a single row per CDR3 protein. This sample has approximately 400,000 distinct CDR3 sequences; less than 25% occur once, and the top ten carry roughly 8.7%. This CDR3 is 20 amino acids long. The V and J ends lost 5 bases and 4 bases respectively, with 30 bases between them. For this clonotype: The antigen remains undetermined.

The gene calls are TRBV12-3 or TRBV12-4 and TRBJ2-1; tentatively, D is TRBD2 (6 bases). Input material: PBMCs or a T cell subset sorted from them (not recorded which). This sequence was found in an adult woman who had mild COVID-19 (a few samples of this study predate the infection). Cell type and time point are not known. The CDR3 bases are TGTGCCAGCAGTCTCCTCGCGGGCCGCGTACCCCGGGGGAAATACAATGAGCAGTTCTTC. It translates to CASSLLAGRVPRGKYNEQFF.